The 21 T cell receptor beta chains reported below all come from one sample, sequenced in a study of blood T cell repertoires in COVID-19. The repertoire was sequenced with immunoSEQ multiplex PCR; TCRdb's copy has only in-frame clones and lacks some. The data contain roughly 59,000 clones, around four fifths of them singletons. The sample taken for sequencing was peripheral blood. The receptors here all came from a woman of 80 years or more with acute or convalescent COVID-19.

This chain joins TRBV6-2 or TRBV6-3 and TRBJ2-4; 7 bases fit TRBD1. Looked up from germline, CDR1 is MNHEY and CDR2 is SVGEGT. The junction had 6 bases not matched to a gene; V was cut back by 0 bases and J by 4 bases. This CDR3 spans 16 amino acids. CDR3 residues: CASSYSWGQRKNIQYF. CDR3 DNA sequence: TGTGCCAGCAGTTACTCCTGGGGACAGAGAAAAAACATTCAGTACTTC.

The CDR3 protein is CASSFTGGPFGELFF. In DNA, the CDR3 is TGCGCCAGCAGCTTTACGGGGGGGCCTTTCGGGGAGCTGTTTTTT. The chain is built from TRBV5-1 and TRBJ2-2, with TRBD2 matching 8 bases. CDR1 is SGHRS and CDR2 is YFSETQ in the germline V gene. The CDR3 loop spans 15 amino acids. V lost 2 bases and J lost 7; bases outside the gene matches: 7.

The rearrangement joins TRBV10-2 to TRBJ2-5; D possibly corresponds to TRBD2 (5 bases). Germline V CDR1 and CDR2: WSHSY, SAAADI. The CDR3 has 12 residues. The germline V and J ends were trimmed by 9 bases and 5 bases, with 13 bases remaining between them. For the CDR3, the DNA is TGCGCCAGTTCTTTAGCGTGGGAGACCCAGTACTTC. This gives the protein CASSLAWETQYF.

The chain uses TRBV19 and TRBJ1-1; D gene unclear. Per germline, CDR1 LNHDA and CDR2 SQIVND (reference sequence). This CDR3 has 13 amino acids. Trimming took 1 base from V and 5 from J, leaving 8 bases between them. The CDR3 nucleotides read TGTGCCAGTAGTATAGCCCTTTTGACTGAAGCTTTCTTT. Translation gives CASSIALLTEAFF. Filled out from reference TRBV19 and TRBJ1-1, the complete variable domain reads DGGITQSPKYLFRKEGQNVTLSCEQNLNHDAMYWYRQDPGQGLRLIYYSQIVNDFQKGDIAEGYSVSREKKESFPLTVTSAQKNPTAFYLCASSIALLTEAFFGQGTRLTVV.

The rearrangement links TRBV6-6 to TRBJ2-7; 10 positions match TRBD2. The CDR3 extends over 16 amino acids. The junction had 7 bases not matched to a gene; V was cut back by 4 bases and J by 1 base. Germline CDR1 MNHNY, CDR2 SVGAGI (reference sequence). The CDR3 DNA follows: TGTGCCAGCAGTTTAGCTAGCGGGAGAATGTCCTACGAGCAGTACTTC. This encodes CASSLASGRMSYEQYF.

This clone was detected once. This sequence joins TRBV6-1 and TRBJ2-1; 10 bases line up with TRBD2. Germline V gene data show CDR1 as MNHNS and CDR2 as SASEGT. This CDR3 is built from 16 residues. V lost 4 bases, J lost 4 bases, and 7 bases stayed unmatched. The CDR3 spells CASSVPTSGIYNEQFF. The CDR3 nucleotides are TGTGCCAGCAGTGTACCTACTAGCGGGATTTACAATGAGCAGTTCTTC.

The chain links TRBV7-3 to TRBJ2-1, with a possible D match to TRBD1 (5 bases). Between the trimmed V and J ends, which lost 5 bases and 5 bases, there was a span of 7 bases. Germline V lookup: CDR1 SGHTA, CDR2 FQGTGA. The CDR3 consists of 12 residues. CDR3 in amino acids: CASSPGNNEQFF. DNA for the CDR3: TGTGCCAGCAGCCCAGGGAACAATGAGCAGTTCTTC.

The CDR3 loop reads CASSSGGASYEQYF. Written as DNA, the CDR3 is TGCGCCAGCAGCTCGGGGGGAGCATCCTACGAGCAGTACTTC. The chain combines TRBV5-1 with TRBJ2-7, with TRBD2 matching 7 bases. The V segment lost 3 bases and the J segment 1 base; nucleotides outside the gene matches: 4. This CDR3 region has 14 residues. Germline loops: CDR1 SGHRS, CDR2 YFSETQ.

This chain uses TRBV29-1 with TRBJ2-7; D uncertain. The ends were cut back, 4 bases at V and 1 base at J, with 8 bases in the middle. This CDR3 has 12 residues. Germline CDR1 is SQVTM and CDR2 is ANQGSEA. CDR3 protein: CSVVVVSYEQYF. The CDR3 nucleotides are TGCAGCGTTGTAGTCGTATCCTACGAGCAGTACTTC.

This chain connects TRBV20-1 to TRBJ2-5, with TRBD1 matching over 7 bases. Germline trimming cut 3 bases from V and 2 bases from J; bases unmatched to any gene: 6. Germline CDR1 DFQATT, CDR2 SNEGSKA (reference sequence). The CDR3 contains 14 residues. CDR3 sequence reads: CSASLVQGQETQYF. The CDR3 coding sequence is TGCAGTGCTAGTTTGGTACAGGGGCAAGAGACCCAGTACTTC.

This chain uses TRBV10-2 with TRBJ2-7; 7 bases fit TRBD1. From germline, CDR1 is WSHSY and CDR2 SAAADI. This CDR3 spans 15 amino acids. V lost 6 bases to trimming and J lost 4 bases; unmatched junction nucleotides: 12. CDR3 residues: CASRRQGGAGYEQYF. The CDR3 nucleotides read TGCGCCAGCAGGAGACAAGGGGGCGCCGGGTACGAGCAGTACTTC.

This clone is a singleton in its sample. The genes are TRBV29-1 and TRBJ2-7; TRBD2 agrees at 12 bases. J gave up 3 bases and V 7 bases, and 7 bases lay outside the gene matches. This CDR3 has 14 residues. In germline, CDR1 is SQVTM, CDR2 ANQGSEA. CDR3 sequence (DNA): TGCAGCGCCAACGGACTAGCGGGGAACTACGAGCAGTACTTC. It is translated as CSANGLAGNYEQYF.

Written as DNA, the CDR3 is TGTGCCAGCAGTCCTCACTATGGCTACACCTTC. Translated: CASSPHYGYTF. The chain links TRBV28 to TRBJ1-2; no reliable D call. Trimming pared 5 bases from V and 3 bases from J, leaving 4 bases between. This CDR3 region has 11 residues. Looked up from germline, CDR1 is MDHEN and CDR2 is SYDVKM.

The chain couples TRBV6-6 to TRBJ1-1; no reliable D call. The CDR3 is made up of 12 amino acids. Germline values: CDR1 MNHNY, CDR2 SVGAGI (reference sequence). V shed 7 bases and J shed 6 bases, with 12 bases lying between them. CDR3 DNA: TGTGCCAGCAATCCTGCCCGCGCTGAAGCTTTCTTT. It codes for CASNPARAEAFF.

The chain joins TRBV4-2 to TRBJ2-1, with 11 nucleotides matching TRBD2. The germline CDR1 and CDR2 sequences are LGHNA and YNFKEQ. V gave up 1 base and J gave up 0 bases; unmatched junction bases: 8. This CDR3 spans 19 amino acids. The CDR3 nucleotides are TGTGCCAGCAGCCAAGTCTCGCTAGCGGGGGGATTCTCCTACAATGAGCAGTTCTTC. The encoded protein is CASSQVSLAGGFSYNEQFF.

The CDR3 loop reads CASSPETPSRGHTF. Written as DNA, the CDR3 is TGTGCCAGCAGTCCCGAGACTCCCTCAAGGGGCCACACCTTC. V and J are TRBV3-1 (or the pseudogene TRBV3-2) and TRBJ1-2; TRBD1 might be the D (5 bases). CDR1 LGHDT and CDR2 YNNKEL come from the germline V gene (reference sequence). Trimming shortened V by 6 bases and J by 12 bases, and 23 bases separated the two germline ends. The CDR3 has 14 amino acids.

The chain joins TRBV19 to TRBJ1-5; D is possibly TRBD1 (5 bases). The CDR3 runs to 15 residues. Germline-derived CDR1 and CDR2 are LNHDA and SQIVND (reference sequence). The ends were cut back, 3 bases at V and 3 bases at J, with 12 bases in the middle. CDR3 DNA sequence: TGTGCCAGTAGTATGAGTAGGGGCCTCAATCAGCCCCAGCATTTT. Its protein is CASSMSRGLNQPQHF. Full variable domain (outside the CDR3, taken from reference TRBV19 and TRBJ1-5): DGGITQSPKYLFRKEGQNVTLSCEQNLNHDAMYWYRQDPGQGLRLIYYSQIVNDFQKGDIAEGYSVSREKKESFPLTVTSAQKNPTAFYLCASSMSRGLNQPQHFGDGTRLSIL.

This sequence joins TRBV6-5 and TRBJ1-2; TRBD1 aligns across 8 bases. Germline V gene data show CDR1 as MNHEY and CDR2 as SVGAGI. The CDR3 consists of 15 residues. With V trimmed by 5 bases and J by 4 bases, 9 bases remained unmatched. The CDR3 loop reads CASSPGQGYGYGYTF. The DNA for the CDR3 is TGTGCCAGCAGTCCCGGACAGGGTTACGGCTATGGCTACACCTTC.

The table lists this clone with a count of one. This chain links TRBV10-3 with TRBJ1-6; possibly TRBD1 for D (5 bases). The V gene's germline CDR1 is ENHRY and CDR2 SYGVKD. The CDR3 is made up of 14 amino acids. Trimming removed 1 base at V and 9 bases at J, with 10 bases between. CDR3 loop: CAISEWGGGSPLHF. CDR3 nucleotide sequence: TGTGCCATCAGTGAGTGGGGGGGTGGTTCACCCCTCCACTTT.

V is TRBV9 and J is TRBJ2-2; no definite D call. V shed 2 bases and J shed 8 bases, with 13 bases lying between them. Germline V lookup: CDR1 SGDLS, CDR2 YYNGEE. CDR3 length: 14 amino acids. CDR3 bases: TGTGCCAGCAGCGTTCGGTGGGCCCCGGGGGAGCTGTTTTTT. Translating gives CASSVRWAPGELFF. The variable domain in full, with the rest retrieved from reference TRBV9 and TRBJ2-2, is DSGVTQTPKHLITATGQRVTLRCSPRSGDLSVYWYQQSLDQGLQFLIQYYNGEERAKGNILERFSAQQFPDLHSELNLSSLELGDSALYFCASSVRWAPGELFFGEGSRLTVL.

This clone has just a few counts. The V and J genes are TRBV27 and TRBJ2-7; TRBD1 matches at 8 bases. This CDR3 is built from 14 residues. V shed 1 base and J 5 bases; nucleotides not matched to a gene: 4. Germline CDR1 MNHEY, CDR2 SMNVEV (reference sequence). CDR3 sequence reads: CASSLWGQVHEQYF. Written as DNA, the CDR3 is TGTGCCAGCAGTTTATGGGGACAGGTCCACGAGCAGTACTTC.